This T cell receptor (beta chain) derives from a study of T cell repertoires in cytomegalovirus infection (dated by TCRdb to the late 2010s). For the wider study: Recently identified HLA-C-restricted CMV epitopes, whose presentation resists viral immunomodulation, were targeted by peptide stimulations together with well-studied HLA-B-restricted epitopes. Donor HLA type was relevant to the analysis, as public TCR beta signatures indicated carriage of CMV infection together with the matching HLA type. What the study reported, not specific to this receptor: In the ex vivo response, HLA-C-restricted CMV-specific TCR beta clonotypes were dominant, and in two of eight donors the single most frequent clonotype came from this HLA-C-restricted group. Carriers of CMV infection plus the relevant HLA type were discriminated by the cumulative frequency of public TCR beta family members in the study cohort and in an independent roughly 370-donor cohort.

The CDR3 numbers 15 residues from cysteine through phenylalanine. Only CDR3 DNA is held: 45 bases, read in frame from base 1. V is pared back by 6 bases and J by 3 bases, with 15 bases lying between the germline termini. TCRdb shows the sequencer as Illumina HiSeq 1500. The public reads were reprocessed in TCRdb via fastp at Q25 and MiXCR, keeping in-frame beta chains. Rows are unified per CDR3 protein, each entry keeping the most common DNA and genes. The sample table shows roughly 700,000 distinct CDR3 sequences, and roughly a third are seen once. The ten largest account for around a sixth of the sample. Notes on this clonotype: Its antigen target is currently unknown. No much larger clone is present one base from it, and per-base qualities are unavailable.

This specimen's treatment or condition label, per the study, means: in vitro stimulation with specific CMV peptide epitopes to enrich CMV-specific T cells. The specimen comprised cultured PBMCs, sampled from culture after CMV antigen stimulation. The origin of this receptor is a human donor in good health (CMV status not recorded). Some clones in this sample may be carry-over from other donors' samples. The rearrangement combines TRBV12-3 or TRBV12-4 with TRBJ2-1; the D gene is perhaps TRBD2, from 6 matching bases. DNA sequence: TGTGCCAGCAGGGAATCGGGGGTGGACTACAATGAGCAGTTCTTC. Its protein product is CASRESGVDYNEQFF.